Listed here are 17 T cell receptor beta chains from one sample, sequenced in a study of blood T cell repertoires in COVID-19. Assay: immunoSEQ multiplex PCR; the TCRdb copy retains only in-frame clones and omits some. This sample has a few hundred thousand clones, with 70% to 90% found just once. The source material was peripheral blood. Every receptor here comes from a woman aged 45 to 65 with COVID-19, enrolled during active disease.

The chain has TRBV6-1 and TRBJ1-4, with unresolved D. Germline V gives CDR1 MNHNS, CDR2 SASEGT. The V and J ends lost 4 bases and 4 bases respectively, with 16 bases between them. This CDR3 spans 16 amino acids. CDR3: CASSGRASSFNEKLFF. The DNA of the CDR3 is TGTGCCAGCAGTGGGAGGGCCTCGTCCTTTAATGAAAAACTGTTTTTT.

The sample holds one count of this clone. This chain uses TRBV7-9 with TRBJ2-1, with D uncertain. The CDR3 length is 14 residues. Trimming took off 4 bases at V and 6 bases at J, with 13 bases between the two ends. The germline V gene has CDR1 SEHNR and CDR2 FQNEAQ (reference sequence). CDR3 nucleotide sequence: TGTGCCAGCAGCTCTAGTTTCCTTCCCAATGAGCAGTTCTTC. Its protein product is CASSSSFLPNEQFF.

This sequence joins TRBV19 and TRBJ1-2, with TRBD1 matching over 7 bases. CDR3 length: 13 amino acids. Trimming took 8 bases from V and 8 from J; bases not matched to a gene: 11. CDR1 is LNHDA and CDR2 is SQIVND in the germline V gene (reference sequence). The CDR3 region is CASGIQGEGGYTF. Written as DNA, the CDR3 is TGTGCCAGTGGAATTCAGGGGGAAGGGGGCTACACCTTC.

V is TRBV10-3 and J is TRBJ2-7, with 9 bases identical to TRBD2. Germline lookup yields CDR1 ENHRY and CDR2 SYGVKD. V dropped 8 bases and J dropped 0; count of bases not matched to a gene: 11. CDR3 length equals 16 residues. The CDR3 bases are TGTGCCATCTATAGAGCGGGGGGATCGAGCTCCTACGAGCAGTACGTC. Translation gives CAIYRAGGSSSYEQYV.

This chain uses TRBV6-6 with TRBJ1-2; TRBD1 is a possible D gene (5 bases). Germline V gene sequence: CDR1 MNHNY, CDR2 SVGAGI (reference sequence). V dropped 5 bases and J dropped 0 bases, with 10 bases sitting between them. This CDR3 contains 14 residues. This chain's CDR3 is CASSPGHSNYGYTF. In DNA form, the CDR3 reads TGTGCCAGCAGTCCTGGACACTCTAACTATGGCTACACCTTC.

This chain's CDR3 is CASRYRDSSLGELFF. As DNA, the CDR3 is TGTGCCAGCAGGTACCGGGACAGCTCTCTTGGGGAGCTGTTTTTT. The chain joins TRBV6-2 or TRBV6-3 to TRBJ2-2; the match to TRBD1 covers 7 bases. From germline, CDR1 is MNHEY and CDR2 SVGEGT. J lost 8 bases, V lost 6 bases, and 12 bases had no gene match. CDR3 length: 15 amino acids.

The J gene is TRBJ2-7, the V gene TRBV19; unclear D gene. V was pared by 5 bases and J by 6 bases, with 17 bases between. There are 14 residues in the CDR3. The germline gives CDR1 LNHDA, CDR2 SQIVND (reference sequence). The CDR3 loop reads CASSPRQAHAEQYF. Written as DNA, the CDR3 is TGTGCCAGTAGTCCCCGCCAGGCACATGCCGAGCAGTACTTC.

This chain uses TRBV10-1 with TRBJ1-1; D gene uncertain. The CDR3 length is 17 residues. V dropped 4 bases and J dropped 3 bases, with 21 bases sitting between them. In germline, CDR1 is WNHNN, CDR2 SYGVQD (reference sequence). CDR3 bases: TGCGCCAGCAGTGCAGTAGGGCTAGACCGGAGGGACACTGAAGCTTTCTTT. It codes for CASSAVGLDRRDTEAFF.

V usage is TRBV7-6 and J usage is TRBJ2-1; possibly TRBD2 for D (6 bases). This CDR3 spans 17 amino acids. V lost 4 bases, J lost 0 bases, and 16 bases lay in between. Germline values: CDR1 SGHVS, CDR2 FNYEAQ. CDR3 loop: CASSWDLKYSSYNEQFF. DNA of the CDR3: TGTGCCAGCAGCTGGGACTTGAAATACAGCTCCTACAATGAGCAGTTCTTC.

The genes are TRBV2 and TRBJ2-1, with 12 bases aligning to TRBD2. The germline V gene has CDR1 SNHLY and CDR2 FYNNEI. V shed 8 bases and J 8 bases; nucleotides not matched to a gene: 7. The CDR3 is 14 amino acids. CDR3 DNA sequence: TGTGCCAGCCACCTAGCGGGGGGGCCCTATGAGCAGTTCTTC. Amino acid sequence: CASHLAGGPYEQFF.

The chain is built from TRBV11-3 and TRBJ2-2, with D possibly TRBD2 on 6 matching bases. Germline CDR1 SGHNT, CDR2 YENEEA. The CDR3 extends over 18 amino acids. V lost 5 bases and J lost 0, with 19 bases in between. Written as DNA, the CDR3 is TGTGCCAGCAGCGCCGCGGGACTTAGGTCTTCGAACACCGGGGAGCTGTTTTTT. Protein: CASSAAGLRSSNTGELFF.

The V call is TRBV7-9, the J call TRBJ2-1; a weak D match, TRBD2 (6 bases). The CDR3 runs to 14 residues. Trimming took 10 bases from V and 0 from J, leaving 13 bases between them. The germline V gene encodes CDR1 SEHNR and CDR2 FQNEAQ (reference sequence). The CDR3 DNA is TGTGCCACCACAGGACTATCCTCCTACAATGAGCAGTTCTTC. Amino acid sequence: CATTGLSSYNEQFF.

V gene TRBV6-4 combines with J gene TRBJ2-1; 10 positions agree with TRBD2. This CDR3 region has 15 residues. Looked up from germline, CDR1 is MRHNA and CDR2 is SNTAGT. V shed 4 bases and J 7 bases; nucleotides not matched to a gene: 7. The CDR3 here is CASSAAGGRSNEQFF. CDR3 DNA: TGTGCCAGCAGTGCAGCGGGGGGGCGGTCAAATGAGCAGTTCTTC.

The genes are TRBV11-3 and TRBJ1-1; possible D gene TRBD1, 6 bases. The germline CDR1 and CDR2 sequences are SGHNT and YENEEA. Trimming shortened V by 6 bases and J by 2 bases, and 13 bases separated the two germline ends. This CDR3 region has 14 residues. The CDR3 sequence is CASSLRQVNTEAFF. CDR3 DNA sequence: TGTGCCAGCAGTCTTCGACAGGTTAACACTGAAGCTTTCTTT.

The V gene is TRBV6-5, the J gene TRBJ2-7; D not certain. From germline, CDR1 is MNHEY and CDR2 SVGAGI. The CDR3 is 13 residues long. V gave up 4 bases and J gave up 2 bases, with 9 bases separating them. The CDR3 sequence is CASSSSLPYEQYF. The CDR3 nucleotides read TGTGCCAGCAGTTCGAGCCTTCCCTACGAGCAGTACTTC.

The rearrangement uses TRBV12-5 and TRBJ2-6, with a possible D match to TRBD2 (6 bases). V lost 6 bases to trimming and J lost 0 bases, with 12 bases between them. From germline, CDR1 is LGHNT and CDR2 FRNRAP. The CDR3 extends over 16 amino acids. CDR3 in DNA: TGTGCTAGTGGCCAGGGACTTACCTCTGGGGCCAACGTCCTGACTTTC. This translates into CASGQGLTSGANVLTF.

The V and J genes are TRBV10-2 and TRBJ1-6; 7 nucleotides line up with TRBD1. V shed 2 bases, J shed 0 bases, and the junction held 10 bases outside the gene matches. Germline CDR1 reads WSHSY; CDR2 reads SAAADI. This CDR3 region has 19 residues. The CDR3 region is CASSEQWRTGPSYNSPLHF. CDR3 nucleotides: TGCGCCAGCAGTGAGCAGTGGCGGACAGGTCCCTCCTATAATTCACCCCTCCACTTT.